This T cell receptor beta chain is from a study of human T cells and chemical hapten exposure. Notes on this clonotype: The antigen is unknown.

The CDR3 is 16 residues long. The V and J ends lost 4 bases and 0 bases respectively, with 13 bases between them. Germline CDR1 reads KGHDR; CDR2 reads SFDVKD. Described time point: pre-sensitization, week 0. Treatment: therapeutic diphenylcyclopropenone sensitization with weekly scalp DPC. One entry per CDR3 protein results from TCRdb running MiXCR on the RACE reads. The table includes approximately 79,000 distinct CDR3 sequences, approximately 9% detected once. Points from the study as a whole: Expanded TCRs formed significantly more large CDR3 similarity clusters than controls. Expanded TCR counts at PT1 went up together with patch test score, a positive correlation.

This specimen was whole blood, taken in connection with sensitization to the hapten diphenylcyclopropenone (DPC). The rearrangement uses TRBV24-1 and TRBJ2-3, with unresolved D. The clonotype originates from a man aged 35 to 55 with alopecia areata. Some clones in this sample may be carry-over from other donors' samples. In DNA, the CDR3 is TGTGCCACCAGTGACCCGGGCAGGATGAGCACAGATACGCAGTATTTT. Encoded protein: CATSDPGRMSTDTQYF.